This is a list of T cell receptor beta chains from one sample in a study of T cells in Graves' hyperthyroidism and ophthalmopathy. TCRdb re-analysed the multiplex PCR reads in MiXCR, keeping a single row per CDR3 protein. The table shows around 350,000 distinct CDR3 sequences, with 15% to 20% occurring only once. Material: blood. The receptors stem from a woman younger than 35 with Graves' hyperthyroidism. The CDR3 runs from the conserved cysteine through the conserved F or W. D genes are given only for firm matches. Only some rows state a clone size, as once, few, many or a class for expanded clones.

v_gene	j_gene	d_gene	abundance	CDR3nt	CDR3aa
TRBV18	TRBJ2-7	-	many	TGTGCCAGCTCACCACGGGCCGGCCACTACGAGCAGTACTTC	CASSPRAGHYEQYF
TRBV20-1	TRBJ2-5	TRBD1	many	TGCAGTGCTAGGATACTACAGGGGCGAGAGACCCAGTACTTC	CSARILQGRETQYF
TRBV29-1	TRBJ2-5	TRBD2	many	TGCAGCGGAAAAGACACGGGGGGGCCGAAGACCCAGTACTTC	CSGKDTGGPKTQYF
TRBV6-2/TRBV6-3	TRBJ2-7	-	-	TGTGCCAGCAGTCCCGGCCGGACTCAGGACTTCTACGAGCAGTACTTC	CASSPGRTQDFYEQYF
TRBV6-1	TRBJ2-5	TRBD1	many	TGTGCCAGCAGGCTCCCTCAGGGGGAACAAGAGACCCAGTACTTC	CASRLPQGEQETQYF
TRBV12-3/TRBV12-4	TRBJ1-2	-	many	TGTGCCAGCAGTTGGGAGGGGAACTATGGCTACACCTTC	CASSWEGNYGYTF
TRBV10-3	TRBJ1-1	-	many	TGTGCCATCAGTCTTAGGGGTGGGAACACTGAAGCTTTCTTT	CAISLRGGNTEAFF
TRBV20-1	TRBJ2-7	-	many	TGCAGTGCTAGAGACGTGGTGGGGGCCTACGAGCAGTACTTC	CSARDVVGAYEQYF
TRBV6-1	TRBJ1-1	TRBD1	many	TGTGCCAGCAGTGACCTGAACCAAGGGGGCCCCCCTGAAGCTTTCTTT	CASSDLNQGGPPEAFF
TRBV4-1	TRBJ2-7	TRBD1	many	TGCGCCAGCAGCCAAGAACCGGGACAGGGAATGTCCTACGAGCAGTACTTC	CASSQEPGQGMSYEQYF
TRBV6-1	TRBJ2-2	-	-	TGTGCCAGCAGTCCCCTGGAGGTTACCGGGGAGCTGTTTTTT	CASSPLEVTGELFF
TRBV11-2	TRBJ2-7	TRBD1	many	TGTGCCAGCAGCAGCTTTTGGACAGGGAACGAGCAGTACTTC	CASSSFWTGNEQYF
TRBV12-3/TRBV12-4	TRBJ1-1	TRBD1	many	TGTGCCAGCAGTTTTACTCAGGGGGCAAGGGCTGAAGCTTTCTTT	CASSFTQGARAEAFF
TRBV6-1	TRBJ2-7	-	many	TGTGCCAGCAGTGAATTGGCCTACGAGCAGTACTTC	CASSELAYEQYF
TRBV2	TRBJ1-2	TRBD1	-	TGTGCCAGCAGTCAGGGGGGACAGGTCTATGGCTACACCTTC	CASSQGGQVYGYTF
TRBV6-1	TRBJ1-1	TRBD1	many	TGTGCCAGCAGTCTAGACAGGGAAAGGGCAGGAACTGAAGCTTTCTTT	CASSLDRERAGTEAFF
TRBV6-8	TRBJ1-2	-	few	TGTGCCGGCGACGAGGCTGGCTATGGCTACACCTTC	CAGDEAGYGYTF
TRBV10-3	TRBJ1-2	-	-	TGTGCCATCAGTGAGCCCATCACGACAGCCCTGGCCGGCTACACCTTC	CAISEPITTALAGYTF
TRBV19	TRBJ1-1	TRBD1	many	TGTGCCAGTAGTCGAGATCGACAGGGGAACGCTTTCTTT	CASSRDRQGNAFF
TRBV12-3/TRBV12-4	TRBJ2-6	-	many	TGTGCCAGCCGGGATGATGGAGGGGCCAACGTCCTGACTTTC	CASRDDGGANVLTF
TRBV4-2	TRBJ1-1	TRBD1	many	TGTGCCAGCAGCGCCCATCCCTCTCGGGACAGAAAATCTGAAGCTTTCTTT	CASSAHPSRDRKSEAFF
TRBV24-1	TRBJ2-5	TRBD2	many	TGTGCCACCAGTGATTCCCGGGGGGGCCGAGAGACCCAGTACTTC	CATSDSRGGRETQYF
TRBV28	TRBJ2-5	TRBD2	many	TGTGCCAGCACCCCCGGGACTAGCGGACAAGAGACCCAGTACTTC	CASTPGTSGQETQYF
TRBV20-1	TRBJ2-6	-	many	TGCAGTGCGGTCTCCTCTGGGGCCAACGTCCTGACTTTC	CSAVSSGANVLTF
TRBV20-1	TRBJ1-2	TRBD1	many	TGCAGTGCTCACTCGGCACAGGGGGTTTATAGCTACACCTTC	CSAHSAQGVYSYTF
TRBV20-1	TRBJ1-1	-	-	TGCAGTGCTAGACGCAGGATAGTGAACACTGAAGCTTTCTTT	CSARRRIVNTEAFF
TRBV24-1	TRBJ1-5	-	-	TGTGCCACCAGTGAACAAGACAGAGATCAGCCCCAGCATTTT	CATSEQDRDQPQHF
TRBV19	TRBJ1-1	-	many	TGTGCCAGTAGTGCTTTGGACAGCCTGAACACTGAAGCTTTCTTT	CASSALDSLNTEAFF
TRBV20-1	TRBJ2-7	-	many	TGCAGTGCTCCCCCCGGGTGGGGGAAGTCCTACGAGCAGTACTTC	CSAPPGWGKSYEQYF
TRBV13	TRBJ2-3	TRBD2	-	TGTGCCAGCAGGAGAAGACTAGCGGGGTCCACAGATACGCAGTATTTT	CASRRRLAGSTDTQYF
TRBV11-2	TRBJ1-5	-	-	TGTGCCAGCAGCTTAGAATGGGGTCAGCCCCAGCATTTT	CASSLEWGQPQHF
TRBV7-3	TRBJ1-2	TRBD1	many	TGTGCCAGCAGCCTACAGGGGGGCTATGGCTACACCTTC	CASSLQGGYGYTF
TRBV6-5	TRBJ1-5	TRBD1	many	TGTGCCAGCAGTTATGACAGGGCTAGCAATCAGCCCCAGCATTTT	CASSYDRASNQPQHF
TRBV6-5	TRBJ1-2	TRBD1	many	TGTGCCAGCAGTTACCGACAGGGCGGCTATGGCTACACCTTC	CASSYRQGGYGYTF
TRBV6-1	TRBJ2-5	-	few	TGTGCCAGCATTGTCGACGGAGAGACCCAGTACTTC	CASIVDGETQYF
TRBV4-1	TRBJ2-7	TRBD1	-	TGCGCCAGCAGCCGAAGCTCGGGACAGGGGACCTACGAGCAGTACTTC	CASSRSSGQGTYEQYF
TRBV11-2	TRBJ1-2	TRBD1	many	TGTGCCAGCAGGGTCAGGGGGGGGTATGGCTACACCTTC	CASRVRGGYGYTF
TRBV20-1	TRBJ1-1	-	many	TGCAGTGCAGGTTCTGGCAGGGGCCGTGTTGGGCTCGCTTTCTTT	CSAGSGRGRVGLAFF
TRBV6-1	TRBJ2-7	TRBD2	many	TGTGCCAGCACCGACCCGGGACTAGCGGGGTCCTACGAGCAGTACTTC	CASTDPGLAGSYEQYF
TRBV4-1	TRBJ1-1	-	-	TGCGCCAGCAGCCAAGATATCTGGGGGCTTAGACGTGGCACTGAAGCTTTCTTT	CASSQDIWGLRRGTEAFF
TRBV12-3/TRBV12-4	TRBJ1-5	-	many	TGTGCCAGCAGTTTAGGAATGGCCGGAGTTCAGCCCCAGCATTTT	CASSLGMAGVQPQHF
TRBV6-1	TRBJ1-6	-	-	TGTGCCAGCAGATCCGACAGATCCTCACCCCTCCACTTT	CASRSDRSSPLHF
TRBV6-2/TRBV6-3	TRBJ1-1	-	-	TGTGCCAGCACCTATTTAAGGCGGAACACTGAAGCTTTCTTT	CASTYLRRNTEAFF
TRBV18	TRBJ1-2	-	few	TGTGCCAGCTCACCACAGCAGGGAACCTATGGCTACAGCTTC	CASSPQQGTYGYSF
TRBV7-8	TRBJ1-2	TRBD1	-	TGTGCCAGCAGCTTAGGGGGACAGGGGGGATATGGCTACACCTTC	CASSLGGQGGYGYTF
TRBV6-1	TRBJ1-1	-	many	TGTGCCATCACCTGGGGGCCGTCGAACACTGAAGCTTTCTTT	CAITWGPSNTEAFF
TRBV20-1	TRBJ1-1	-	-	TGCAGTGCTAGAGATGTCCGGACGGAAGTTGTAGAGTATGCTTTCTTT	CSARDVRTEVVEYAFF
TRBV18	TRBJ2-7	-	-	TGTGCCAGCTCACGGTCTCGGCGGATCGGTCCTAACGAGCAGTACTTC	CASSRSRRIGPNEQYF
TRBV6-4	TRBJ1-2	-	many	TGTGCCAGCAGTCGGGCTGGACACACTCCATGGGGTAAAGGCTACACCTTC	CASSRAGHTPWGKGYTF
TRBV7-6	TRBJ2-7	-	many	TGTGCCAGCAGCTTAGCGGGGTTCTACGAGCAGTACTTC	CASSLAGFYEQYF
TRBV20-1	TRBJ2-2	-	many	TGCAGTGCTAAGGGTCGGGGGGCTTGGACCGGGGAGCTGTTTTTT	CSAKGRGAWTGELFF
TRBV5-6	TRBJ1-2	-	-	TGTGCCAGCAGCTTGGGGGGACGTAGGCATGGCTACGCCTTC	CASSLGGRRHGYAF
TRBV30	TRBJ1-2	-	many	TGTGCCTGGAGTCTCACCGCTAGTGGTGGCTACACCTTC	CAWSLTASGGYTF
TRBV5-1	TRBJ2-7	TRBD1	many	TGCGCCAGCAGCTTCGGGACAGGGTCGTACGAGCAGTACTTC	CASSFGTGSYEQYF